This T cell receptor beta chain was captured by sequencing in a study of cytomegalovirus exposure and HLA in healthy donors. PCR employed 60 Vbeta and 13 Jbeta primers. TCRdb's copy holds only in-frame clones and misses some; the assay was immunoSEQ multiplex PCR. Of 200,000 to 250,000 clones in the sample, over 75% were seen once. Points from the study as a whole: As a later analysis showed, a missense DCLRE1C variant was linked to trimming of TCR beta V- and J-genes. Because they were indistinguishable, some V segments, including TRBV6-2 and TRBV6-3, were excluded. Productive status was seen about 90% or about 30% of the time for most TCR beta V segments in an earlier analysis.

Notes on this clone: Its cognate antigen is unknown.

The CDR3 is made up of 13 amino acids. Deletions cut 1 base from V and 4 bases from J, with 9 bases between. Germline V gene sequence: CDR1 SGHRS, CDR2 YFSETQ. The specimen was PBMCs. This receptor was identified in a human donor in good health. The V call is TRBV5-1, the J call TRBJ2-7, with a weak D call TRBD1 (5 bases). CDR3 coding DNA: TGCGCCAGCAGCTTGTTTGGGGCTTACGAGCAGTACTTC. This gives the protein CASSLFGAYEQYF.